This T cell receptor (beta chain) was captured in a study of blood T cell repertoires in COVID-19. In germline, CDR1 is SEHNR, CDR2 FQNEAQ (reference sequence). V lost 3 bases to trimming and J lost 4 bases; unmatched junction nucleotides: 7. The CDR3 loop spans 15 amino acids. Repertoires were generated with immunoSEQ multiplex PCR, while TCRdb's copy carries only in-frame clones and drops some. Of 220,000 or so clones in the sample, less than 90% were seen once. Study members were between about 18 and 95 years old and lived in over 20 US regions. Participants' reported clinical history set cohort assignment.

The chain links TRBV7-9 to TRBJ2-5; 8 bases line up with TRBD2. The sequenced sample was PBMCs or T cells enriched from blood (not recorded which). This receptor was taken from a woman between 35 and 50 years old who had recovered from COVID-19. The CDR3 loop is CASSFPSGSVETQYF. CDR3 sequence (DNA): TGTGCCAGCAGCTTTCCGAGCGGGAGTGTAGAGACCCAGTACTTC.